This record covers a single TCR beta chain. Its antigen is not identified. The data originate from a study of cytomegalovirus exposure and HLA in healthy donors. The CDR3 loop spans 16 amino acids. V gave up 5 bases and J gave up 0 bases, with 13 bases separating them. Germline V gene sequence: CDR1 SEHNR, CDR2 FQNEAQ (reference sequence). Findings of the study overall: Prediction of most subjects' HLA-A and HLA-B alleles by TCR beta sequences was reportedly accurate. Another analysis was done later, and it associated around 16,000 TCR beta sequences with HLA alleles at 0.05 false discovery rate.

Donors were ostensibly healthy at sampling, although undocumented immune exposures were probable. The PCR contained 60 Vbeta and 13 Jbeta primers. Source study methods: A follow-up analysis tallied 70 million to 80 million unique TCR beta chains, about 11 million shared. Here immunoSEQ multiplex PCR was the method, and the copy in TCRdb shows in-frame clones only, minus some. The V and J calls and the clone size are those of that table, but D and trimming were determined from the DNA. The repertoire consists of some 110,000 clones, with about 80% occurring once and the leading ten covering about 4.9%.

What was sequenced was PBMCs. The clonotype comes from a man aged 50 or older in good health and CMV-seropositive. This chain links TRBV7-9 with TRBJ1-4; tentative D call: TRBD1 (6 bases). The DNA for the CDR3 is TGTGCCAGCAGCCCCCAGGGGCAGGCAACTAATGAAAAACTGTTTTTT. Translating it yields CASSPQGQATNEKLFF.